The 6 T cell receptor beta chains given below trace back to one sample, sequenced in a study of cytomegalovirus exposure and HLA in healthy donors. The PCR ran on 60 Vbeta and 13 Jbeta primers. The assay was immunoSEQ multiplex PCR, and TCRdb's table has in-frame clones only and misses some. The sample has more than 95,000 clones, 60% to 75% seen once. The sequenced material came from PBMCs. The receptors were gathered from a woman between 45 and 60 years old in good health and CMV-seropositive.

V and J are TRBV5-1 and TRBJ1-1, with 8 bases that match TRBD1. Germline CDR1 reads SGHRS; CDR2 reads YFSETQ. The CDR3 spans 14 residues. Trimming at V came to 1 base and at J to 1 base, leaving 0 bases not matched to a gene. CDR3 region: CASSLTGGNTEAFF. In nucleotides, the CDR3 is TGCGCCAGCAGCTTGACAGGGGGGAACACTGAAGCTTTCTTT. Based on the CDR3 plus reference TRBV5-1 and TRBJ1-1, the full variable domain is KAGVTQTPRYLIKTRGQQVTLSCSPISGHRSVSWYQQTPGQGLQFLFEYFSETQRNKGNFPGRFSGRQFSNSRSEMNVSTLELGDSALYLCASSLTGGNTEAFFGQGTRLTVV.

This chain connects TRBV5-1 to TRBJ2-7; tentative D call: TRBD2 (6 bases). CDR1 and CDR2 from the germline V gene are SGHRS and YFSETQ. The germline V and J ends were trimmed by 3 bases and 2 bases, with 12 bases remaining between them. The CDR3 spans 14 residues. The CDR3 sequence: CASSSGRGPYEQYF. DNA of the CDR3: TGCGCCAGCAGCTCCGGGCGGGGTCCCTACGAGCAGTACTTC.

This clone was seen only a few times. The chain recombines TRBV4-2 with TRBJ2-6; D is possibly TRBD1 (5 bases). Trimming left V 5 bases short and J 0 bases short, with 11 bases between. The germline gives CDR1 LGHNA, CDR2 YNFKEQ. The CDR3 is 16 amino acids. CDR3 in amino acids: CASSSTGTSGANVLTF. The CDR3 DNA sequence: TGTGCCAGCAGCAGTACAGGTACCTCTGGGGCCAACGTCCTGACTTTC.

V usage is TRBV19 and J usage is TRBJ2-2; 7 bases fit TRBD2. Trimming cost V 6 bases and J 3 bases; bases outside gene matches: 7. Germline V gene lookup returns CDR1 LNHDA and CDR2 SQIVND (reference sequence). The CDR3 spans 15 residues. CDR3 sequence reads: CASSRRDYYTGELFF. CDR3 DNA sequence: TGTGCCAGTAGCCGCCGGGACTACTACACCGGGGAGCTGTTTTTT.

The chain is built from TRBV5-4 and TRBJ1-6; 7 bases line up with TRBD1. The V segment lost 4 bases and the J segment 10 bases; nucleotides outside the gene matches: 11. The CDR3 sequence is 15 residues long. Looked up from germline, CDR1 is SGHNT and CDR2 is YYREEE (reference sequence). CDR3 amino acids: CASSHGGQLESPLHF. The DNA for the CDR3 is TGTGCCAGCAGCCACGGGGGACAGTTAGAGTCACCCCTCCACTTT.

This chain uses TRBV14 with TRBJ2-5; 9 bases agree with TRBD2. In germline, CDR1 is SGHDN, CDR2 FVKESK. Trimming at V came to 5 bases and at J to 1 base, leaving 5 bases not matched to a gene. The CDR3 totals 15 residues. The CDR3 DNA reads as TGTGCCAGCAGCTCGAGACTAGCGGCCCAAGAGACCCAGTACTTC. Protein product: CASSSRLAAQETQYF.